This T cell receptor beta chain was documented in a study of a mutant IDH1 vaccine in newly diagnosed glioma. Across the whole study: Patients' prior therapy spanned radiotherapy, temozolomide, or both; most underwent both.

TCRdb keeps only in-frame clones here, not all; method: immunoSEQ multiplex PCR. The data contain 60,000 to 85,000 clones, 75% to 85% of them singletons. Described time point: baseline, week 1 (first vaccination visit). Treatment of the sample: pre-vaccination baseline after standard-of-care therapy. This clone was counted a single time. The antigen is unknown. Findings and limits, study-wide: Immune responses induced by vaccination arose in 90% to 95% of the patients. Pseudoprogression appeared unlinked to shifts in leading peripheral T cell clonotypes.

The CDR3 is 16 amino acids. V lost 2 bases, J lost 3 bases, and 13 bases stayed unmatched. CDR1 and CDR2 from the germline V gene are GTSNPN and SVGIG (reference sequence). Specimen: PBMCs, collected from a glioma patient treated with radiotherapy, temozolomide or both. The clonotype originates from a man in his fifties with glioma. This rearrangement joins TRBV30 to TRBJ2-7; TRBD1 agrees at 7 bases. The chain's CDR3 is CAWSPSGQRTLYEQYF. CDR3 nucleotide sequence: TGTGCCTGGAGTCCCTCGGGACAGCGGACCCTCTACGAGCAGTACTTC.